This entry concerns a single TCR beta chain. This specimen comes from a study of blood T cell repertoires in COVID-19. At the level of the study: Collection of acute and convalescent COVID-19 samples took place in the United States, Italy and Spain. T cells, B-cell-depleted T cells, or PBMCs provided the cDNA or gDNA that served as material.

In the authors' methods: Estimation of nucleated cell counts relied on the amplification of reference gene primers. Profiled with immunoSEQ multiplex PCR; TCRdb holds only in-frame clones, not every one. V, J and clone size are taken as reported in that table, and D and trimming were inferred from the DNA itself. The data contain roughly 220,000 clones, about 85% of them singletons. The sequenced sample was peripheral blood. The sequence was collected from a man under 40 with active or convalescent COVID-19.

CDR3 sequence reads: CASSLIGSDYGYTF. The CDR3 nucleotides are TGTGCCAGCAGTTTAATTGGCAGCGACTATGGCTACACCTTC. The chain links TRBV28 to TRBJ1-2; D is uncertain. This CDR3 is built from 14 residues. V was clipped by 2 bases and J by 3 bases, with 10 bases between them. CDR1 and CDR2 (germline): MDHEN, SYDVKM.